In this sample, the clone carrying this TCR beta chain turned up a few times. What it binds is not known. Assay execution took place at the deep level. Sequencing was performed with immunoSEQ multiplex PCR; in TCRdb, only in-frame clones are kept and a portion is missing. The table records 2.3 million or so clones, 85% to 95% of them present only once. The CDR3 is 13 residues long. Deletions cut 4 bases from V and 0 bases from J, with 4 bases between. Germline lookup yields CDR1 MNHNS and CDR2 SASEGT. The data are from a study of shared clonotypes between healthy human individuals. General study findings and limits: The sharing of about 5% of naive CD4 clonotypes was seen across several donors. An effect of sequencing depth on clonotype sharing among donors was expected. Researchers found naive subsets generally carried larger estimated richness than memory subsets.

Sequencing input: naive CD4+ T cells from PBMCs. Subset: CD45RA+ positively selected. The receptor was derived from a young man in good health. Some clones in this sample may be carry-over from other donors' samples. V usage is TRBV6-1 and J usage is TRBJ1-3, with D uncertain. DNA for the CDR3: TGTGCCAGCAGTGGGTACTCTGGAAACACCATATATTTT. Translation gives CASSGYSGNTIYF.